Listed below are T cell receptor beta chains from one sample, sequenced in a study of shared clonotypes between healthy human individuals. Data came from immunoSEQ multiplex PCR; TCRdb stores just in-frame clones and leaves some out. Of millions of clones in the sample, 85% to 95% were seen once. Sequenced input: naive CD8+ T cells from PBMCs. The receptors shown here come from a man aged 18 to 29 in good health. Some clones in this sample may be carry-over from other donors' samples. CDR3s include the opening cysteine and the closing phenylalanine or tryptophan.

len,j_gene,v_gene,CDR3aa
11,TRBJ1-2,TRBV29-1,CSVVLTGGYTF
12,TRBJ2-7,TRBV25-1,CASSGGLSEQYF
14,TRBJ2-7,TRBV28,CASSYTGGSYEQYF
16,TRBJ2-2,TRBV5-6,CASSSASGRADGELFF
13,TRBJ1-1,TRBV28,CASSLQGHTEAFF
16,TRBJ2-3,TRBV7-9,CASSRTGTSNTDTQYF
13,TRBJ2-7,TRBV28,CASSFLVRDEQYF
16,TRBJ2-5,TRBV4-3,CASSQDRGRLQETQYF
15,TRBJ1-2,TRBV28,CASSPRPQGANGYTF
15,TRBJ2-3,TRBV27,CASTRVAGGTDTQYF
15,TRBJ1-2,TRBV28,CASRRYPQRVDGYTF
12,TRBJ2-1,TRBV19,CASSIRDNEQFF
16,TRBJ2-7,TRBV19,CASSPYYSGGPYEQYF
15,TRBJ2-1,TRBV29-1,CSVGKGSLLENEQFF
14,TRBJ2-7,TRBV4-3,CASSQERQYYEQYF
18,TRBJ1-1,TRBV30,CAWTDLRDATPMDTEAFF
15,TRBJ2-2,TRBV19,CASSPWTENTGELFF
13,TRBJ1-5,TRBV11-2,CASSLGVGQPQHF
17,TRBJ2-7,TRBV4-1,CASSQDTEAGSTYEQYF
15,TRBJ2-6,TRBV7-7,CASSPGPSGANVLTF
13,TRBJ1-1,TRBV27,CASSFLIHTEAFF
15,TRBJ1-2,TRBV6-5,CASSPSRTGFLGYTF
15,TRBJ2-1,TRBV5-8,CASSPGLAPANEQFF
11,TRBJ2-1,TRBV30,CAWSRVDEQFF
15,TRBJ1-2,TRBV27,CASSFTGGRIYGYTF
12,TRBJ1-1,TRBV27,CASSLLGAEAFF
16,TRBJ1-2,TRBV4-1,CASSHISAAANYGYTF
15,TRBJ2-7,TRBV9,CASSAELGERYEQYF
13,TRBJ2-5,TRBV6-6,CARGGTTQETQYF
16,TRBJ2-1,TRBV11-2,CASSLSGLAGVNEQFF
17,TRBJ2-3,TRBV2,CASSETTSGRASDTQYF
13,TRBJ2-7,TRBV7-2,CASRGRDSYEQYF
15,TRBJ1-1,TRBV27,CASSTRTGMNTEAFF
18,TRBJ1-5,TRBV19,CASSISDRIFIGNQPQHF
12,TRBJ1-1,TRBV7-9,CASSRTQGEAFF
15,TRBJ2-3,TRBV27,CASSPGRPSTDTQYF
16,TRBJ2-3,TRBV9,CASSAGGGRRADTQYF
17,TRBJ1-3,TRBV7-8,CASSLGWGRNAGNTIYF
16,TRBJ2-3,TRBV9,CASSLNRQTGTDTQYF
17,TRBJ2-1,TRBV4-2,CASSHPNPGTAYNEQFF
15,TRBJ1-1,TRBV2,CASRRATGPNTEAFF
15,TRBJ2-2,TRBV11-3,CASSLGAGHLGELFF
16,TRBJ2-1,TRBV28,CASSLDAGTIYNEQFF
16,TRBJ1-4,TRBV6-1,CASSEANSATNEKLFF
11,TRBJ2-2,TRBV29-1,CSGRLTGELFF
15,TRBJ2-4,TRBV7-8,CASTLMRGSGNIQYF
13,TRBJ1-1,TRBV7-2,CASSLYGRTEAFF
12,TRBJ1-1,TRBV6-1,CASTYRNTEAFF
15,TRBJ1-1,TRBV5-1,CASSLGTAGQPEAFF
16,TRBJ2-1,TRBV19,CASSIVWASGTNEQFF
14,TRBJ2-5,TRBV11-2,CASSLVRGGETQYF
15,TRBJ1-1,TRBV9,CASSVAVYDYTEAFF
14,TRBJ2-4,TRBV6-1,CASSEGLALNIQYF
14,TRBJ1-1,TRBV19,CASRASGGGTEAFF
16,TRBJ2-3,TRBV28,CASSLGLGAKADTQYF